The 19 T cell receptor beta chains in this list originate from one sample, sequenced in a study of OX40 agonist ivuxolimab in advanced cancers. Using immunoSEQ multiplex PCR, the repertoire was profiled, and TCRdb retains in-frame clones only, with some absent. The sample gives more than 45,000 clones, 89% of which show up once; roughly an eighth is in the top ten. The specimen was CD4+ or CD8+ T cells sorted from blood, collected in a trial of the OX40 agonist ivuxolimab. These receptors were taken from an adult with an advanced solid tumor such as melanoma, head and neck, liver or kidney cancer.

The V call is TRBV13, the J call TRBJ2-3; 10 bases map to TRBD2. The CDR3 runs 14 residues. Trimming cost V 5 bases and J 3 bases; bases outside gene matches: 2. CDR1 is PRHDT, CDR2 FYEKMQ, per germline (reference sequence). As DNA, the CDR3 is TGTGCCAGCAGCCTTAGCGGGAGGACAGATACGCAGTATTTT. Encoded protein: CASSLSGRTDTQYF.

In regard to this clone: The final CDR3 position lacks the conserved phenylalanine or tryptophan, pointing to a likely read error. It is unclear where the CDR3 begins or ends on the DNA, so no DNA is shown, and the CDR3 is as TCRdb lists it. J is TRBJ1-2 and V is TRBV4-1. In germline, CDR1 is MGHRA, CDR2 YSYEKL. Inclusive of both ends, the CDR3 amounts to 13 amino acids. CDR3 amino acids: CASSLLPGTGRNL.

V usage is TRBV2 and J usage is TRBJ1-4, with a tentative D call TRBD1 (5 bases). V lost 2 bases and J lost 1, with 8 bases in between. The germline CDR1 and CDR2 sequences are SNHLY and FYNNEI. This CDR3 region has 15 residues. This chain's CDR3 is CASSERTGTNEKLFF. The CDR3 coding sequence is TGTGCCAGCAGTGAACGAACAGGAACTAATGAAAAACTGTTTTTT.

This clone qualifies as medium-sized. V and J are TRBV2 and TRBJ2-1; TRBD2 matches at 9 bases. The CDR3 extends over 13 amino acids. From germline, CDR1 is SNHLY and CDR2 FYNNEI. With V trimmed by 6 bases and J by 5 bases, 2 bases remained unmatched. CDR3 coding DNA: TGTGCCAGCAGGCGGGAGGGCCACAATGAGCAGTTCTTC. Translated, it gives CASRREGHNEQFF.

The V gene is TRBV30, the J gene TRBJ2-3, with 10 bases matching TRBD2. Germline CDR1 reads GTSNPN; CDR2 reads SVGIG (reference sequence). J lost 2 bases, V lost 5 bases, and 1 base had no gene match. This CDR3 spans 13 amino acids. DNA of the CDR3: TGTGCCTGGGGACTAGCGGTCACAGATACGCAGTATTTT. Translated: CAWGLAVTDTQYF.

The chain combines TRBV28 with TRBJ1-2; D is possibly TRBD1 (5 bases). Trimming left V 1 base short and J 6 bases short, with 18 bases between. Germline lookup yields CDR1 MDHEN and CDR2 SYDVKM. This CDR3 comprises 16 residues. CDR3 residues: CASSLSLGGSLDGYTF. CDR3 bases: TGTGCCAGCAGTTTATCGTTGGGGGGGTCTCTGGATGGCTACACCTTC.

CDR3 loop: CASTVHTGELFF. The CDR3 DNA sequence: TGTGCCAGTACCGTGCACACCGGGGAGCTGTTTTTT. The chain is built from TRBV19 and TRBJ2-2; no clear D gene. V was trimmed by 7 bases and J by 3 bases, leaving 6 bases between them. Germline CDR1 and CDR2: LNHDA and SQIVND (reference sequence). The CDR3 extends over 12 amino acids. The whole variable domain, filled in from reference TRBV19 and TRBJ2-2, reads DGGITQSPKYLFRKEGQNVTLSCEQNLNHDAMYWYRQDPGQGLRLIYYSQIVNDFQKGDIAEGYSVSREKKESFPLTVTSAQKNPTAFYLCASTVHTGELFFGEGSRLTVL.

The chain joins TRBV5-4 to TRBJ2-3; the D gene could be TRBD1 or TRBD2 (5 bases each). This CDR3 is 14 amino acids long. The V end lost 6 bases, the J end lost 1 base, and 12 bases lay between the germline ends. CDR1 and CDR2 from the germline V gene are SGHNT and YYREEE (reference sequence). The CDR3 region has the DNA TGTGCCAGCAACCAGGTGGGGGGCACAGATACGCAGTATTTT. Its translation is CASNQVGGTDTQYF.

This rearrangement joins TRBV14 to TRBJ2-3, with a tentative D call TRBD1 (6 bases). Germline V gene sequence: CDR1 SGHDN, CDR2 FVKESK. The CDR3 is 14 residues long. Trimming took 4 bases from V and 5 from J, leaving 13 bases between them. CDR3 loop: CASSPTGFGDTQYF. CDR3 DNA sequence: TGTGCCAGCAGCCCTACAGGGTTCGGAGATACGCAGTATTTT.

V is TRBV9 and J is TRBJ2-3; TRBD2 matches at 9 bases. Germline CDR1 is SGDLS and CDR2 is YYNGEE. This CDR3 comprises 15 residues. J lost 5 bases, V lost 0 bases, and 4 bases had no gene match. DNA for the CDR3: TGTGCCAGCAGCGTAGAGGGCGGGAGGGTAGATACGCAGTATTTT. Translating gives CASSVEGGRVDTQYF.

This chain joins TRBV11-2 and TRBJ2-1; tentatively, D is TRBD1 (5 bases). From germline, CDR1 is SGHAT and CDR2 FQNNGV. Between the trimmed V and J ends, which lost 5 bases and 7 bases, there was a span of 9 bases. The CDR3 is 12 residues long. The CDR3 DNA is TGTGCCAGCAGCCGCCCAGGGAATGAGCAGTTCTTC. This translates into CASSRPGNEQFF. The full variable domain, in which reference TRBV11-2 and TRBJ2-1 provide the parts outside the CDR3, is EAGVAQSPRYKIIEKRQSVAFWCNPISGHATLYWYQQILGQGPKLLIQFQNNGVVDDSQLPKDRFSAERLKGVDSTLKIQPAKLEDSAVYLCASSRPGNEQFFGPGTRLTVL.

The chain combines TRBV6-5 with TRBJ2-1, with D perhaps TRBD1 or TRBD2 (5 bases each). Between the trimmed V and J ends, which lost 2 bases and 10 bases, there was a span of 15 bases. This CDR3 contains 14 residues. CDR1 is MNHEY and CDR2 is SVGAGI in the germline V gene. The CDR3 here is CASSYRPGAPEQFF. The CDR3 nucleotides read TGTGCCAGCAGTTACCGGCCCGGGGCCCCCGAGCAGTTCTTC.

The rearrangement joins TRBV14 to TRBJ2-7; maybe TRBD1 (5 bases). The V end lost 4 bases, the J end lost 7 bases, and 20 bases lay between the germline ends. The CDR3 is 15 residues long. Germline-derived CDR1 and CDR2 are SGHDN and FVKESK. CDR3 sequence (DNA): TGTGCCAGCAGCCCTTTAGACAGACCAGACTTTGAGCAGTACTTC. Encoded protein: CASSPLDRPDFEQYF. The full variable domain, its missing parts supplied by reference TRBV14 and TRBJ2-7, is EAGVTQFPSHSVIEKGQTVTLRCDPISGHDNLYWYRRVMGKEIKFLLHFVKESKQDESGMPNNRFLAERTGGTYSTLKVQPAELEDSGVYFCASSPLDRPDFEQYFGPGTRLTVT.

The chain couples TRBV7-3 to TRBJ2-1; TRBD2 matches at 7 bases. The V segment lost 0 bases and the J segment 0 bases; nucleotides outside the gene matches: 2. Germline V gene lookup returns CDR1 SGHTA and CDR2 FQGTGA. The CDR3 loop spans 16 amino acids. CDR3 residues: CASSLTSGTSYNEQFF. CDR3 sequence (DNA): TGTGCCAGCAGCTTAACCAGCGGGACCTCCTACAATGAGCAGTTCTTC. Complete variable domain (other parts from reference TRBV7-3 and TRBJ2-1): GAGVSQTPSNKVTEKGKYVELRCDPISGHTALYWYRQSLGQGPEFLIYFQGTGAADDSGLPNDRFFAVRPEGSVSTLKIQRTERGDSAVYLCASSLTSGTSYNEQFFGPGTRLTVL.

The genes are TRBV7-3 and TRBJ2-1, with 9 bases aligning to TRBD2. V gave up 5 bases and J gave up 5 bases; unmatched junction bases: 10. Germline V gene data show CDR1 as SGHTA and CDR2 as FQGTGA. The length of the CDR3 is 16 residues. The CDR3 DNA is TGTGCCAGCAGCCAATTCGAACCTAGCGGGAACAATGAGCAGTTCTTC. It codes for CASSQFEPSGNNEQFF.

The chain combines TRBV4-1 with TRBJ2-1, with 11 bases identical to TRBD2. Per the germline V gene, CDR1 is MGHRA and CDR2 is YSYEKL. V dropped 4 bases and J dropped 7; count of bases not matched to a gene: 6. The CDR3 contains 15 residues. CDR3 region: CASSRGLAGENEQFF. CDR3 nucleotide sequence: TGCGCCAGCAGCCGAGGACTAGCGGGTGAGAATGAGCAGTTCTTC.

The chain couples TRBV10-2 to TRBJ2-1; D perhaps matches TRBD2 (6 bases). Between the trimmed V and J ends, which lost 7 bases and 3 bases, there was a span of 13 bases. The CDR3 totals 14 residues. Germline V gene lookup returns CDR1 WSHSY and CDR2 SAAADI. CDR3 nucleotides: TGCGCCAGCACTGCGGGACTTGGCTACAATGAGCAGTTCTTC. The encoded protein is CASTAGLGYNEQFF.

The chain uses TRBV5-1 and TRBJ1-2; 8 nucleotides align to TRBD1. This CDR3 spans 15 amino acids. The germline V gene encodes CDR1 SGHRS and CDR2 YFSETQ. V lost 0 bases, J lost 4 bases, and 5 bases stayed unmatched. The CDR3 bases are TGCGCCAGCAGCTTGGGAGACAGGGGATCCTATGGCTACACCTTC. The encoded protein is CASSLGDRGSYGYTF.

The chain couples TRBV19 to TRBJ2-1; D is ambiguous. The CDR3 spans 16 residues. Germline V gene lookup returns CDR1 LNHDA and CDR2 SQIVND (reference sequence). V was pared by 5 bases and J by 0 bases, with 14 bases between. As DNA, the CDR3 is TGTGCCAGTAGTCCCTGGGTGGTGAGCTCCTACAATGAGCAGTTCTTC. This sequence encodes CASSPWVVSSYNEQFF. The full variable domain, its missing parts supplied by reference TRBV19 and TRBJ2-1, is DGGITQSPKYLFRKEGQNVTLSCEQNLNHDAMYWYRQDPGQGLRLIYYSQIVNDFQKGDIAEGYSVSREKKESFPLTVTSAQKNPTAFYLCASSPWVVSSYNEQFFGPGTRLTVL.